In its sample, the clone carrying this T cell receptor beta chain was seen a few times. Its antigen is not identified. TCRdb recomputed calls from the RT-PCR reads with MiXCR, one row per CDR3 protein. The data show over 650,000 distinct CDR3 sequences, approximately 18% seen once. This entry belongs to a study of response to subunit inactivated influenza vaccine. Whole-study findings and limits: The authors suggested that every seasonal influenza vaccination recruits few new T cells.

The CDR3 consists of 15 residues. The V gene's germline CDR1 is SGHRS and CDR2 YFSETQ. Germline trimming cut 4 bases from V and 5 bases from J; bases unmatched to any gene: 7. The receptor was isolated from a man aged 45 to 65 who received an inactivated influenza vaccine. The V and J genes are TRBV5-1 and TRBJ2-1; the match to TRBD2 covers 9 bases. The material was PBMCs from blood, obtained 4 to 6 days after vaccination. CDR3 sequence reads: CASSPGLAPNNEQFF. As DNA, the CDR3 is TGCGCCAGCAGCCCCGGACTAGCGCCGAACAATGAGCAGTTCTTC.